This TCR beta chain was captured by sequencing in a study of cytotoxic CD8 clonotypes in ibrutinib-treated CLL. Overall study: Once patients had received a median around 12 months of treatment, range 6 to 36, response samples were obtained.

Germline V gives CDR1 MNHNS, CDR2 SASEGT. The CDR3 is made up of 11 amino acids. Trimming stripped 11 bases from V and 8 bases from J, with 15 bases between. Regarding this clone: What it binds is not known.

Study-wide results and caveats: Lymph node repertoires were not studied, and sampling times were unmatched.

This table comes from immunoSEQ multiplex PCR, and its TCRdb copy is limited to in-frame clones, with some not included. In the table there are roughly 45,000 clones, approximately 65% of which are singletons. The receptor's source is a human donor with chronic lymphocytic leukemia. The genes are TRBV6-1 and TRBJ1-2; D is perhaps TRBD1 (6 bases). This specimen consisted of PBMCs, obtained after 24 months of ibrutinib treatment. CDR3 residues: CAAQGLYGYTF. DNA for the CDR3: TGTGCCGCACAGGGACTGTACGGCTACACCTTC.